This T cell receptor beta chain originates from a study of spatial heterogeneity in lung cancer. Time point given: blood at routine non-recurrence follow-up after resection. Sequencing was performed on whole RNA extracted from tumor and nontumor lung tissue, or from frozen PBMC, and the material was left unsorted. This clonotype occurred many times. Every TCR cDNA molecule bore its own unique molecular identifier. TCRdb fed the 5' RACE reads into MiXCR, producing one record per CDR3 protein. This sample has about 120,000 distinct CDR3 sequences, with less than 15% found just once. The germline CDR1 and CDR2 sequences are SGHNT and YYREEE (reference sequence). This CDR3 region has 15 residues. J lost 6 bases, V lost 2 bases, and 2 bases had no gene match.

The specimen was PBMCs, collected at follow-up. V gene TRBV5-4 combines with J gene TRBJ2-1; 13 positions agree with TRBD2. The clonotype was recovered from a male donor with early-stage non-small cell lung cancer. The CDR3 region has the DNA TGTGCCAGCAGCTTCAGGACTAGCGGGGGCAATGAGCAGTTCTTC. Amino acids: CASSFRTSGGNEQFF.